This T cell receptor (beta chain) emerged from a study of blood T cell repertoires in COVID-19. Patients from Seattle were sampled longitudinally, starting during active infection. Repertoires were generated with immunoSEQ multiplex PCR, while TCRdb's copy carries only in-frame clones and drops some. The sample has 150,000 to 200,000 clones; 65% to 90% are singletons. CDR3 size: 14 residues. V was clipped by 5 bases and J by 1 base, with 8 bases between them. CDR1 is MNHEY and CDR2 is SMNVEV in the germline V gene (reference sequence). Sequenced sample: peripheral blood. The chain carries TRBV27 and TRBJ2-2, with D tentatively TRBD2 (5 bases). The sequence was obtained from a woman in her 40s with COVID-19, enrolled during active disease. Written as DNA, the CDR3 is TGTGCCAGCAGTAGGAGCGGGAACACCGGGGAGCTGTTTTTT. Protein: CASSRSGNTGELFF.